This T cell receptor (beta chain) was recorded in a study of T-cell memory formation after mild COVID-19. Concerning this clonotype itself: The antigen is not known.

5'RACE with constant-segment primers yielded barcoded, UMI-tagged TCR alpha and TCR beta cDNA libraries. From the 5' RACE reads, TCRdb called clonotypes with MiXCR, one entry per CDR3 protein. The sample lists tens of thousands of distinct CDR3 sequences; about 13% were seen once. Germline assignment: CDR1 MDHEN and CDR2 SYDVKM. V lost 2 bases and J 8 bases, leaving 18 bases between the germline ends. The CDR3 runs to 15 residues. Findings and caveats of the study: Later expanders leaned CD4+, whereas clones that contracted between day 15 and 85 were balanced CD4/CD8. Prior to infection, memory already included some responding clones, suggesting cross-reactive memory joined.

This chain links TRBV28 with TRBJ1-1; the D gene is possibly TRBD1 (5 bases). The receptor was derived from an adult woman who had mild COVID-19 (a few samples of this study predate the infection). Cell type and time point are not known. The specimen sequenced was PBMCs or a T cell subset sorted from them (not recorded which). CDR3 region: CASSLTVEGLTEAFF. CDR3 sequence (DNA): TGTGCCAGCAGTTTAACGGTCGAGGGGCTGACAGAAGCTTTCTTT. Looking up the rest from reference TRBV28 and TRBJ1-1 gives the full variable domain: DVKVTQSSRYLVKRTGEKVFLECVQDMDHENMFWYRQDPGLGLRLIYFSYDVKMKEKGDIPEGYSVSREKKERFSLILESASTNQTSMYLCASSLTVEGLTEAFFGQGTRLTVV.